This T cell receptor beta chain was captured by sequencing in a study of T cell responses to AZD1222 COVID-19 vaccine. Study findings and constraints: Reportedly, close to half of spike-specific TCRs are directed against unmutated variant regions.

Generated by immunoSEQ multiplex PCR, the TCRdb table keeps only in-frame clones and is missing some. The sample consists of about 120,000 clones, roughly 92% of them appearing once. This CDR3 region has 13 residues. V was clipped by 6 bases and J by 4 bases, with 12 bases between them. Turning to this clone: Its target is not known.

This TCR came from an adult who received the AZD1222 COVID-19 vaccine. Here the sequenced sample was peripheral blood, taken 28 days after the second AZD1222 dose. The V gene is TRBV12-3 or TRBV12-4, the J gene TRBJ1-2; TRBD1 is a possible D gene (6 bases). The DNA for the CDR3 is TGTGCCAGCAGCCTTACAGGGTCCTATGGCTACACCTTC. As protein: CASSLTGSYGYTF.